Included here is one T cell receptor beta chain sequence, with context. The antigen remains unidentified. These data originate in a study of T cell responses to AZD1222 COVID-19 vaccine. Clones were read by immunoSEQ multiplex PCR, and TCRdb kept only the in-frame ones, dropping some. This table holds about 100,000 clones, around 87% found once. V lost 8 bases to trimming and J lost 2 bases, with 13 bases between them. Germline V CDR1 and CDR2: KGHSH, LQKENI. This CDR3 has 13 residues. Whole-study findings and limits: Seropositive status at baseline applied to only five or six AZD1222 recipients. Epitopes outside B.1.351 and B.1.1.7 mutated regions reportedly drew nearly half of spike TCRs.

The V call is TRBV18, the J call TRBJ2-7; D is possibly TRBD1 (6 bases). The clonotype comes from an adult who received the AZD1222 COVID-19 vaccine. The sequencing used peripheral blood, collected 28 days after the second AZD1222 dose. The chain's CDR3 is CASRPGQAYEQYF. The CDR3 DNA is TGTGCCAGCAGACCGGGACAAGCCTACGAGCAGTACTTC.